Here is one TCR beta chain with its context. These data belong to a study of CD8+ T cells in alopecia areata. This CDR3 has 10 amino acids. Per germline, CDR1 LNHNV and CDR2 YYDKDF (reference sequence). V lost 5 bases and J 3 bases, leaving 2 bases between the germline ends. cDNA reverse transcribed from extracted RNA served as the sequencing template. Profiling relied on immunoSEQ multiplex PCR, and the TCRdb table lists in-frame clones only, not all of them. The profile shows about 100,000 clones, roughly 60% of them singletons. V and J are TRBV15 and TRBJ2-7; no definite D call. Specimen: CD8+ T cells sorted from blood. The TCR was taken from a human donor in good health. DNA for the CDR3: TGTGCCACCAGCGACTACGAGCAGTACTTC. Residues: CATSDYEQYF.